This T cell receptor beta chain stems from a study of T cells in Graves' hyperthyroidism and ophthalmopathy. Ten or more counts support this clonotype. Amplified TCR beta CDR3 regions came from RNA transcripts. HTBI primers were the set used in a first-round RT-PCR of the TCR CDR3. TCRdb itself ran the multiplex PCR reads through MiXCR, one entry per CDR3 protein. Of under 350,000 distinct CDR3 sequences detected, about 21% appear once; the ten largest clones hold over 40%. Trimming took 6 bases from V and 8 from J; bases not matched to a gene: 9. Germline CDR1 and CDR2: SNHLY and FYNNEI. The CDR3 spans 13 residues.

The rearrangement links TRBV2 to TRBJ1-2; TRBD1 matches at 7 bases. The sequenced sample consisted of blood. The sequence was collected from a woman aged 50 to 60 with Graves' hyperthyroidism. For the CDR3, the DNA is TGTGCCAGCAGACTCGACAGGGAGAGGGGCTACACCTTC. Its protein is CASRLDRERGYTF.